A single T cell receptor (beta chain) is shown here with its context. This clonotype was found many times. Its antigen remains unidentified. It has no much larger one-base neighbor in the sample; base qualities were not kept. The TCR beta CDR3 regions were amplified from the RNA transcripts. The TCR CDR3 was subjected to a first round of RT-PCR using the HTBI primer set and the Qiagen OneStep RT-PCR kit. Libraries were constructed in a second round of multiplex PCR, after which size selection and purification were carried out. The libraries were sequenced on an Illumina HiSeq2000 using paired-end 100 bp reads. The paper's processing steps were these. Raw data were processed with SOAPnuke, discarding reads with adapters, uncalled bases, mean Phred below 15, or no exact constant-primer or identifier match. High-quality paired reads were merged with COPE v1.2.5, and unique nucleotide sequences were defined as clonotypes. MiTCR v1.1 was used to align clonotypes to the IMGT TRBV, TRBD and TRBJ reference segments. The analysis included only V-J combinations with a frequency above 0.0001, which together covered around 99% of the repertoires. A TCS score was defined as the ratio between F50 (clonal expansion) and ExV (chaos), using BLOSUM62-based TCRdist between CDR3 peptides within each V-J. Welch's t-statistics and random forest reduced just over 500 V-J features to around 14, which were used in a naive Bayes classifier (R e1071). TCRdb reran the public reads through fastp at Q25 and MiXCR, keeping productive beta chains. Rows with a matching CDR3 protein are joined into one entry that keeps the most common DNA and genes. The authors' filters were not applied to this entry. Present in this sample are over 700,000 distinct CDR3 sequences, 18% of which were seen just once. The biggest ten clones account for 16% of the sample.

The data were taken from a study of T cells in Graves' hyperthyroidism and ophthalmopathy (dated 2019 in TCRdb). As for the study more broadly: Peripheral blood was collected at initial diagnosis, before any treatment. An independent validation cohort of 18 to 20 hyperthyroidism patients and 15 or so patients who later progressed to ophthalmopathy tested prospective prediction of ophthalmopathy. In addition, the study compared T-cell repertoires in thyroid tissue and in blood from 6 or 7 Graves' hyperthyroidism patients. For training and testing, the 100 patients in the discovery cohort were randomly divided in a 7:3 ratio. After sampling, hyperthyroidism patients received methimazole starting at 30 mg daily, and ophthalmopathy patients received high-dose intravenous methylprednisolone. TCR V-J signatures able to tell the groups apart were searched for in a discovery cohort of 90 to 100 patients, of whom over 40 had Graves' ophthalmopathy and under 65 had stable Graves' hyperthyroidism. The paper reports TCR Vbeta CDR3 sequencing of roughly 140 peripheral blood samples: around 45 ophthalmopathy, approximately 74 hyperthyroidism and 17 progressor patients.

Study-wide conclusions, independent of this receptor: Blood samples also contained most of the expanded thyroid clonotypes (frequency above 0.001), which suggests that blood repertoires may reflect thyroid immune responses. A model built on a 13 V-J signature distinguished ophthalmopathy from stable hyperthyroidism, reaching over 85% sensitivity and about 81% specificity in cross-validation and 80%/75% in testing. In validation, the model predicted progression to ophthalmopathy with over 60% sensitivity and 72.22% specificity, a median of 6.5 months before onset. Sample size was not statistically predetermined, and investigators were not blinded to group allocation.

The CDR3 starts with the cysteine, ends with the phenylalanine, and has 13 residues. Only CDR3 DNA remains: 39 bases, in frame from the first base. The germline V gene (reference sequence) sets CDR1 to DFQATT and CDR2 to SNEGSKA. Between the V and J ends, shortened by 1 base and 6 bases respectively, the junction contains 10 bases. The hyperthyroidism patients were between 18 and 65 years old and newly diagnosed, with a disease duration of less than 2 months. The study excluded patients with uncontrolled infections, other autoimmune diseases, pregnancy or lactation. Clinical symptoms, serum thyroxine and TRAb, thyroid ultrasound, and orbital computed tomography formed the basis for the diagnoses. Blood from progressor patients was drawn when they were first diagnosed with hyperthyroidism, before any ophthalmopathy symptoms appeared. Ficoll-Paque density gradient centrifugation was used to isolate PBMCs from 8.5 to 10 ml of fresh peripheral blood. Progressor patients were defined as those initially diagnosed with Graves' hyperthyroidism in whom ophthalmopathy developed during follow-up. Total RNA was extracted with Trizol reagent, and quality was checked on an Agilent 2100 Bioanalyzer.

The sequencing input was blood. The sequence was obtained from a woman between 50 and 59 years old with Graves' hyperthyroidism that later progressed to Graves' ophthalmopathy. The chain is encoded by TRBV20-1 joined to TRBJ2-1; a confident D gene designation cannot be given. The nucleotide sequence reads TGCAGTGCTAGAGTCTCTGGCTCCAATGAGCAGTTCTTC. Its product reads: CSARVSGSNEQFF.